The 24 T cell receptor beta chains below all came from one sample that was sequenced in a study of control samples from healthy donors and cancer patients. The protocol was immunoSEQ multiplex PCR, while the TCRdb copy is restricted to in-frame clones and leaves out a portion. This table has about 120,000 clones, approximately 90% appearing once. Sequencing was performed on blood. The origin of the receptors is a young woman in good health.

This chain joins TRBV7-2 and TRBJ2-5; D call uncertain. The CDR3 is 13 residues long. Germline CDR1 is SGHTA and CDR2 is FQGNSA. Trimming left V 4 bases short and J 1 base short, with 7 bases between. This CDR3 reads CASSSHRQETQYF. In nucleotides, the CDR3 is TGTGCCAGCAGCTCTCATCGCCAAGAGACCCAGTACTTC.

J is TRBJ1-6 and V is TRBV28; no firm D call. Germline V gene data show CDR1 as MDHEN and CDR2 as SYDVKM. V lost 5 bases and J 0 bases, leaving 14 bases between the germline ends. The CDR3 is 17 residues long. CDR3 bases: TGTGCCAGCAGTCACCCGGCCTCGAGCTCCTATAATTCACCCCTCCACTTT. Translated: CASSHPASSSYNSPLHF.

DNA for the CDR3: TGTGCCAGTAGTATTCAGGGATCGAACACCGGGGAGCTGTTTTTT. Translation gives CASSIQGSNTGELFF. The chain employs TRBV19 and TRBJ2-2; TRBD1 might be the D (5 bases). Germline CDR1 reads LNHDA; CDR2 reads SQIVND (reference sequence). The CDR3 loop spans 15 amino acids. Between the trimmed V and J ends, which lost 3 bases and 0 bases, there was a span of 8 bases.

The chain combines TRBV15 with TRBJ1-1; D call uncertain. Germline lookup yields CDR1 LNHNV and CDR2 YYDKDF (reference sequence). CDR3 length: 13 amino acids. Trimming took 0 bases from V and 0 from J, leaving 2 bases between them. CDR3 sequence (DNA): TGTGCCACCAGCAGAGACCTGAACACTGAAGCTTTCTTT. This sequence encodes CATSRDLNTEAFF.

The rearrangement links TRBV7-6 to TRBJ2-1; D unclear. V was pared by 2 bases and J by 6 bases, with 8 bases between. In germline, CDR1 is SGHVS, CDR2 FNYEAQ. The CDR3 has 13 amino acids. For the CDR3, the DNA is TGTGCCAGCAGCTTAAGCCACCCCAATGAGCAGTTCTTC. Its protein product is CASSLSHPNEQFF.

The gene calls are TRBV5-4 and TRBJ2-3, with 9 nucleotides matching TRBD2. The J segment lost 2 bases and the V segment lost 3 bases, leaving 7 bases of the junction unmatched. Germline V CDR1 and CDR2: SGHNT, YYREEE (reference sequence). The CDR3 extends over 16 amino acids. The CDR3, as DNA: TGTGCCAGCAGCTCGTCGGGACTAGCATACACAGATACGCAGTATTTT. Its protein product is CASSSSGLAYTDTQYF.

The chain carries TRBV12-3 or TRBV12-4 and TRBJ2-7; D is ambiguous. The CDR3 has 12 residues. The V end was cut by 6 bases, the J end by 1 base, with 7 bases between. CDR3 bases: TGTGCCAGCAGCTACGTGTCCTACGAGCAGTACTTC. Its protein product is CASSYVSYEQYF.

This clone was detected once. This chain uses TRBV7-2 with TRBJ2-1; 11 nucleotides match TRBD2. The germline gives CDR1 SGHTA, CDR2 FQGNSA. J lost 9 bases, V lost 8 bases, and 15 bases had no gene match. This CDR3 spans 16 amino acids. The CDR3 region is CASDSLAGGRGGEQFF. CDR3 nucleotides: TGTGCCAGCGACTCGCTAGCGGGAGGACGGGGGGGTGAGCAGTTCTTC.

The V gene is TRBV20-1, the J gene TRBJ2-1; 8 nucleotides agree with TRBD2. This CDR3 comprises 14 residues. Germline CDR1 DFQATT, CDR2 SNEGSKA (reference sequence). J gave up 2 bases and V 3 bases, and 3 bases lay outside the gene matches. CDR3 DNA: TGCAGTGCTAGTAACGGGGGGGCCTACAATGAGCAGTTCTTC. The encoded protein is CSASNGGAYNEQFF.

The chain uses TRBV5-4 and TRBJ2-7; tentative D call: TRBD2 (6 bases). The V end lost 2 bases, the J end lost 0 bases, and 15 bases lay between the germline ends. Germline lookup yields CDR1 SGHNT and CDR2 YYREEE (reference sequence). CDR3 length: 16 amino acids. The CDR3 region has the DNA TGTGCCAGCAGCTTTGGAGGGGCTAGGACCTCCTACGAGCAGTACTTC. Amino acid sequence: CASSFGGARTSYEQYF.

This clone was seen once. The V and J genes are TRBV7-8 and TRBJ2-1; the D gene could be TRBD1 or TRBD2 (5 bases each). From germline, CDR1 is SGHVS and CDR2 FQNEAQ. This CDR3 region has 17 residues. V was clipped by 1 base and J by 0 bases, with 13 bases between them. The CDR3: CASSLGLWGSSYNEQFF. CDR3 coding DNA: TGTGCCAGCAGCTTAGGTCTGTGGGGGAGCTCCTACAATGAGCAGTTCTTC.

This chain uses TRBV28 with TRBJ2-7; 14 positions match TRBD2. V gave up 5 bases and J gave up 5 bases; unmatched junction bases: 5. This CDR3 comprises 15 residues. CDR1 and CDR2 (germline): MDHEN, SYDVKM. CDR3 loop: CASSPGTSGSHEQYF. The CDR3 DNA is TGTGCCAGCAGTCCAGGGACTAGCGGGAGCCACGAGCAGTACTTC.

V is TRBV28 and J is TRBJ2-7; D is uncertain. The CDR3 has 12 residues. Germline lookup yields CDR1 MDHEN and CDR2 SYDVKM. The V gene lost 7 bases and the J gene lost 2 bases, with 9 bases spanning the gap. For the CDR3, the DNA is TGTGCCAGCATGGGTGAACCCTACGAGCAGTACTTC. Protein product: CASMGEPYEQYF.

In this sample, this clone turned up a few times. This rearrangement joins TRBV28 to TRBJ1-5; D ambiguous. Trimming left V 11 bases short and J 2 bases short, with 13 bases between. The CDR3 is 13 amino acids. Germline values: CDR1 MDHEN, CDR2 SYDVKM. CDR3: CASRAVGNQPQHF. Here the CDR3 DNA reads TGTGCCTCAAGGGCCGTGGGCAATCAGCCCCAGCATTTT.

This sequence joins TRBV6-2 or TRBV6-3 and TRBJ1-2; D is possibly TRBD1 (6 bases). Trimming took off 5 bases at V and 4 bases at J, with 14 bases between the two ends. The CDR3 consists of 14 residues. The germline gives CDR1 MNHEY, CDR2 SVGEGT. The CDR3 is CASSLQGLTYGYTF. The CDR3 coding sequence is TGTGCCAGCAGTCTACAGGGTTTGACCTATGGCTACACCTTC.

The chain links TRBV10-2 to TRBJ2-7; TRBD2 aligns across 15 bases. This CDR3 has 14 residues. In germline, CDR1 is WSHSY, CDR2 SAAADI. V was pared by 6 bases and J by 7 bases, with 4 bases of the junction left unmatched. In DNA, the CDR3 is TGCGCCAGCAGGGAAGGACTAGCGGGGGGGGAGCAGTACTTC. Protein sequence: CASREGLAGGEQYF.

CDR3 in DNA: TGTGCCAGCAGCTTAGCGACCCGGCTTAATTCACCCCTCCACTTT. Translation gives CASSLATRLNSPLHF. V gene TRBV7-2 combines with J gene TRBJ1-6; D remains unclear. This CDR3 region has 15 residues. Germline V CDR1 and CDR2: SGHTA, FQGNSA. Trimming shortened V by 0 bases and J by 6 bases, and 9 bases separated the two germline ends. Based on the CDR3 plus reference TRBV7-2 and TRBJ1-6, the full variable domain is GAGVSQSPSNKVTEKGKDVELRCDPISGHTALYWYRQSLGQGLEFLIYFQGNSAPDKSGLPSDRFSAERTGGSVSTLTIQRTQQEDSAVYLCASSLATRLNSPLHFGNGTRLTVT.

The gene calls are TRBV21-1 and TRBJ2-3; the table's D call, TRBD1, was not checked against the DNA. TRBV21-1 is marked as a pseudogene. The CDR3 runs 16 residues. CDR3: CASSGGQYSKTDTQYF. The CDR3 nucleotides read TGTGCCAGCAGCGGCGGACAGTACAGTAAAACAGATACGCAGTATTTT.

On this clone itself: This likely stems from a read error, as it lies one base from a far larger clone. The chain couples TRBV7-6 to TRBJ1-6, with no clear D. The V end lost 1 base, the J end lost 0 bases, and 4 bases lay between the germline ends. Germline V gives CDR1 SGHVS, CDR2 FNYEAQ. The CDR3 runs to 15 residues. The DNA of the CDR3 is TGTGCCAGCAGCTTAGGTAGCTCCTATAATTCACCCCTCCACTTT. Translating gives CASSLGSSYNSPLHF.

CDR3 sequence (DNA): TGTGCCAGCAGCCCTCGGACTAGCGGGGCCGAGCAGTACTTC. The encoded protein is CASSPRTSGAEQYF. The rearrangement links TRBV6-6 to TRBJ2-7, with 12 bases identical to TRBD2. Looked up from germline, CDR1 is MNHNY and CDR2 is SVGAGI (reference sequence). The CDR3 spans 14 residues. The J segment lost 6 bases and the V segment lost 6 bases, leaving 6 bases of the junction unmatched.

This clone was detected many times. V usage is TRBV6-2 or TRBV6-3 and J usage is TRBJ2-4, with D hard to call. V dropped 2 bases and J dropped 4 bases, with 15 bases sitting between them. From germline, CDR1 is MNHEY and CDR2 SVGEGT. This CDR3 has 16 amino acids. The CDR3 loop reads CASSYTDGEKKNIQYF. In DNA, the CDR3 is TGTGCCAGCAGTTACACGGACGGAGAGAAGAAAAACATTCAGTACTTC.

The chain couples TRBV2 to TRBJ1-2; D call uncertain. Trimming took 3 bases from V and 4 from J, leaving 6 bases between them. The length of the CDR3 is 12 residues. The germline CDR1 and CDR2 sequences are SNHLY and FYNNEI. Here the CDR3 DNA reads TGTGCCAGCAGTGAGCTTTCCTATGGCTACACCTTC. Translating it yields CASSELSYGYTF.

The chain couples TRBV21-1 to TRBJ2-7; the D call of TRBD1 is as the table states it, not checked on the DNA. TRBV21-1 is a pseudogene segment. The CDR3 has 13 residues. Here the CDR3 DNA reads TGTGCCAGCAGCAAAGGGCCGCAATACGAGCAGTACTTC. It specifies CASSKGPQYEQYF.

This rearrangement joins TRBV28 to TRBJ2-7, with a weak D call TRBD1 (6 bases). The better agreement between TRBJ2-5 and the DNA end casts doubt on the J call. Per germline, CDR1 MDHEN and CDR2 SYDVKM. The CDR3 length is 12 residues. The CDR3 DNA follows: TGTGCCAGCAGTCGACAGGAAGAGACCCAGTACTTC. It translates to CASSRQEETQYF.